The source of this T cell receptor (beta chain) is a study of cytomegalovirus exposure and HLA in healthy donors. 13 Jbeta primers and 60 Vbeta primers were used for the PCR. Using immunoSEQ multiplex PCR, the repertoire was profiled, and TCRdb retains in-frame clones only, with some absent. This sample has more than 100,000 clones, with around 70% found just once. The CDR3 is 14 residues long. Trimming took off 7 bases at V and 5 bases at J, with 17 bases between the two ends. Germline V lookup: CDR1 SNHLY, CDR2 FYNNEI. The V call is TRBV2, the J call TRBJ2-5; a weak D match, TRBD1 (5 bases). The clonotype originates from a woman in her thirties or forties in good health and CMV-seropositive. Sequencing input: PBMCs. DNA for the CDR3: TGTGCCAGCAAAAAGACCGACAGCCCCGAGACCCAGTACTTC. This sequence encodes CASKKTDSPETQYF.